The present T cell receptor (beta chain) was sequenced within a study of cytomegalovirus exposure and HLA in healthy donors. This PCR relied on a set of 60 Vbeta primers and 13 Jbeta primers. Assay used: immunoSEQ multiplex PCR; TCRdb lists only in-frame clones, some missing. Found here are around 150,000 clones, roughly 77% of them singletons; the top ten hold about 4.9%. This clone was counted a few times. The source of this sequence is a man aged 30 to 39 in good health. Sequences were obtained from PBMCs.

The CDR3, as DNA: TGTGCCAGCAGGCTCACAGCGAACACTGAAGCTTTCTTT. Its protein is CASRLTANTEAFF. The chain combines TRBV6-6 with TRBJ1-1; D unresolved. The CDR3 runs to 13 residues. The V gene's germline CDR1 is MNHNY and CDR2 SVGAGI (reference sequence). The ends were cut back, 6 bases at V and 1 base at J, with 9 bases in the middle.